This T cell receptor (beta chain) was identified during a study of T-cell memory formation after mild COVID-19. This clonotype has a count of ten or more. TCRdb passed the 5' RACE reads through MiXCR, listing each CDR3 protein once. The sample contains hundreds of thousands of distinct CDR3 sequences, roughly 17% of which appear only once. This receptor was identified in an adult woman who had mild COVID-19 (a few samples of this study predate the infection). Cell type and time point are not known. Sample: PBMCs or a T cell subset sorted from them (not recorded which).

The CDR3 region is CSVGGGNEQFF. In DNA, the CDR3 is TGCAGCGTTGGAGGGGGCAATGAGCAGTTCTTC. The chain uses TRBV29-1 and TRBJ2-1; D possibly corresponds to TRBD1 (6 bases). The length of the CDR3 is 11 residues. In germline, CDR1 is SQVTM, CDR2 ANQGSEA. V was trimmed by 4 bases and J by 6 bases, leaving 7 bases between them.